This T cell receptor (beta chain) was captured in a study of blood T cell repertoires in COVID-19. Looking at the study overall: Spain, Italy and the United States supplied samples that represented acute and convalescent COVID-19.

Under the authors' procedure: From reference gene primer amplification, estimates of nucleated cell counts were derived. The repertoire was sequenced with immunoSEQ multiplex PCR; TCRdb's copy has only in-frame clones and lacks some. V, J and clone size reflect that table, while D and trimming were determined from the DNA. The table has roughly 100,000 clones, 76% seen once. Germline values: CDR1 SNHLY, CDR2 FYNNEI. V lost 4 bases and J 7 bases, leaving 14 bases between the germline ends. The CDR3 is 14 residues long. The chain has TRBV2 and TRBJ1-5; D possibly corresponds to TRBD1 (5 bases). The receptor was derived from a man between 65 and 80 years old with acute or convalescent COVID-19. The sample taken for sequencing was peripheral blood. The CDR3 region has the DNA TGTGCCAGCAGTGTCCCAGGGCAGGGACAGCCCCAGCATTTT. This codes for CASSVPGQGQPQHF.